One sample yielded the 21 T cell receptor beta chains listed below, sequenced in a study of blood T cell repertoires in COVID-19. Here immunoSEQ multiplex PCR was the method, and the copy in TCRdb shows in-frame clones only, minus some. This sample has 160,000 or so clones, with about 79% found just once. Sequencing used peripheral blood. Every receptor here comes from a woman aged 50 to 65 with acute or convalescent COVID-19.

The rearrangement joins TRBV4-2 to TRBJ2-5; a possible D gene is TRBD1 (6 bases). CDR3 length equals 14 residues. Germline-derived CDR1 and CDR2 are LGHNA and YNFKEQ. Deletions cut 1 base from V and 5 bases from J, with 11 bases between. CDR3: CASSQGGLGETQYF. The CDR3 DNA reads TGTGCCAGCAGCCAAGGGGGGCTGGGGGAGACCCAGTACTTC.

The rearrangement joins TRBV18 to TRBJ1-1, with D unclear. This CDR3 contains 14 residues. Trimming took 4 bases from V and 1 from J, leaving 10 bases between them. Germline CDR1 reads KGHSH; CDR2 reads LQKENI. CDR3 sequence: CASSQAVKNTEAFF. Here the CDR3 DNA reads TGTGCCAGCTCACAAGCGGTTAAGAACACTGAAGCTTTCTTT.

The chain links TRBV28 to TRBJ1-2; 8 bases align to TRBD1. Germline V gives CDR1 MDHEN, CDR2 SYDVKM. This CDR3 is 13 amino acids long. With V trimmed by 11 bases and J by 4 bases, 9 bases remained unmatched. The CDR3 nucleotides are TGTGCCGCCCAAAGCGGGACAGGCTATGGCTACACCTTC. Amino acids: CAAQSGTGYGYTF.

This chain uses TRBV21-1 with TRBJ1-2; TRBD1 is the table's D call, not checked against the DNA. TRBV21-1 is a pseudogene. The CDR3 extends over 17 amino acids. The CDR3 loop reads CASSKVGRDRVSRGYTF. The DNA for the CDR3 is TGTGCCAGCAGCAAAGTTGGAAGGGACAGGGTCTCTCGTGGCTACACCTTC.

The chain couples TRBV5-4 to TRBJ2-1, with 10 bases identical to TRBD2. The junction had 5 bases not matched to a gene; V was cut back by 4 bases and J by 4 bases. Germline-derived CDR1 and CDR2 are SGHNT and YYREEE (reference sequence). The CDR3 has 15 amino acids. CDR3 sequence reads: CASSPTSGEYNEQFF. CDR3 in DNA: TGTGCCAGCAGCCCTACTAGCGGGGAATACAATGAGCAGTTCTTC. The entire variable domain, with the rest obtained from reference TRBV5-4 and TRBJ2-1, is as follows: ETGVTQSPTHLIKTRGQQVTLRCSSQSGHNTVSWYQQALGQGPQFIFQYYREEENGRGNFPPRFSGLQFPNYSSELNVNALELDDSALYLCASSPTSGEYNEQFFGPGTRLTVL.

The CDR3 sequence: CSVRGTGSSEQYF. Here the CDR3 DNA reads TGCAGCGTTCGAGGGACAGGTTCGTCAGAGCAGTACTTC. The rearrangement uses TRBV29-1 and TRBJ2-7, with 8 positions matching TRBD1. Germline-derived CDR1 and CDR2 are SQVTM and ANQGSEA. V dropped 5 bases and J dropped 7; count of bases not matched to a gene: 10. The CDR3 totals 13 residues.

J is TRBJ2-7 and V is TRBV10-3, with 9 bases matching TRBD1. Trimming cost V 6 bases and J 1 base; bases outside gene matches: 4. The CDR3 has 14 amino acids. In germline, CDR1 is ENHRY, CDR2 SYGVKD. The CDR3 DNA sequence: TGTGCCATCAGCCCCGGGACAGGGTCCTACGAGCAGTACTTC. Its translation: CAISPGTGSYEQYF.

This chain uses TRBV7-9 with TRBJ2-7; TRBD1 might be the D (6 bases). The V end was cut by 2 bases, the J end by 5 bases, with 13 bases between. The CDR3 loop spans 14 amino acids. CDR1 and CDR2 from the germline V gene are SEHNR and FQNEAQ (reference sequence). CDR3 DNA sequence: TGTGCCAGCAGCTTAACGCAGGGGCCAAACGAGCAGTACTTC. The encoded protein is CASSLTQGPNEQYF.

The chain joins TRBV7-2 to TRBJ1-5, with unresolved D. Germline V CDR1 and CDR2: SGHTA, FQGNSA. V was cut by 5 bases and J by 6 bases, with 17 bases left in between. The CDR3 totals 15 residues. CDR3 amino acids: CASSQSPGGRQPQHF. DNA of the CDR3: TGTGCCAGCAGCCAAAGTCCGGGAGGTCGTCAGCCCCAGCATTTT.

The chain combines TRBV5-6 with TRBJ1-2; tentative D call: TRBD1 (5 bases). The germline V gene has CDR1 SGHDT and CDR2 YYEEEE. The CDR3 contains 12 residues. Trimming stripped 0 bases from V and 7 bases from J, with 7 bases between. CDR3: CASSLGGAGYTF. As DNA, the CDR3 is TGTGCCAGCAGCTTGGGTGGGGCTGGCTACACCTTC.

The rearrangement links TRBV5-1 to TRBJ1-1; D is possibly TRBD1 (6 bases). This CDR3 region has 14 residues. The V end lost 0 bases, the J end lost 4 bases, and 10 bases lay between the germline ends. From germline, CDR1 is SGHRS and CDR2 YFSETQ. CDR3 DNA: TGCGCCAGCAGCTTGGACGGGGGGGCCACTGAAGCTTTCTTT. Amino acids: CASSLDGGATEAFF.

This sequence joins TRBV29-1 and TRBJ1-1; 7 bases are shared with TRBD1. CDR1 SQVTM and CDR2 ANQGSEA come from the germline V gene. The V gene end was trimmed by 7 bases and the J gene end by 1 base; junction bases not matched to a gene: 6. This CDR3 comprises 13 residues. The CDR3 nucleotides are TGCAGCGCTCAGGGACAGCCGAACACTGAAGCTTTCTTT. This sequence encodes CSAQGQPNTEAFF.

Regarding this clone: Other DNA sequences in the sample encode the same CDR3. V is TRBV9 and J is TRBJ1-4; perhaps TRBD1 as D (5 bases). The ends were cut back, 2 bases at V and 0 bases at J, with 8 bases in the middle. CDR3 size: 15 residues. Germline V lookup: CDR1 SGDLS, CDR2 YYNGEE. The CDR3 DNA sequence: TGTGCCAGCAGCGTCGCAGGGTCAACTAATGAAAAACTGTTTTTT. It is translated as CASSVAGSTNEKLFF.

Regarding this clone: Other DNA sequences in this specimen translate into the identical CDR3. V usage is TRBV25-1 and J usage is TRBJ2-7; 7 bases are shared with TRBD1. There are 14 residues in the CDR3. Trimming at V came to 2 bases and at J to 2 bases, leaving 3 bases not matched to a gene. Germline CDR1 reads MGHDK; CDR2 reads SYGVNS. Here the CDR3 reads CASSEPGQAYEQYF. DNA of the CDR3: TGTGCCAGCAGTGAACCAGGACAGGCCTACGAGCAGTACTTC.

The chain links TRBV25-1 to TRBJ1-2; 11 bases line up with TRBD1. Germline-derived CDR1 and CDR2 are MGHDK and SYGVNS. The CDR3 sequence is 16 residues long. Trimming took 3 bases from V and 8 from J; bases not matched to a gene: 11. CDR3: CASSDERTGGAGGYTF. The CDR3, as DNA: TGTGCCAGCAGTGACGAGAGGACAGGGGGCGCGGGAGGCTACACCTTC.

This sequence joins TRBV28 and TRBJ1-1, with TRBD1 matching 7 bases. The germline CDR1 and CDR2 sequences are MDHEN and SYDVKM. The CDR3 is made up of 12 amino acids. The ends lost 2 bases at V and 10 bases at J; junction bases unmatched: 4. In DNA form, the CDR3 reads TGTGCCAGCAGTTTAAGGGGGCTAGCAGCTTTCTTT. Amino acids: CASSLRGLAAFF.

The CDR3 region is CASSLAGATGEQYF. CDR3 nucleotide sequence: TGTGCCAGCAGTTTAGCGGGAGCCACCGGAGAGCAGTACTTC. The V gene is TRBV9, the J gene TRBJ2-7, with 9 bases that match TRBD2. This CDR3 spans 14 amino acids. V was pared by 5 bases and J by 7 bases, with 10 bases of the junction left unmatched. Germline V gene data show CDR1 as SGDLS and CDR2 as YYNGEE.

The rearrangement joins TRBV4-2 to TRBJ1-5; 9 bases are a match to TRBD1. With 1 base clipped from V and 8 bases from J, the junction kept 3 bases outside the gene matches. Germline V CDR1 and CDR2: LGHNA, YNFKEQ. This CDR3 has 14 residues. In DNA, the CDR3 is TGTGCCAGCAGCCAAGGGACAGGGGAAGAGCCCCAGCATTTT. Amino acid sequence: CASSQGTGEEPQHF.

The chain is built from TRBV28 and TRBJ2-7, with 9 bases matching TRBD2. With V trimmed by 0 bases and J by 5 bases, 5 bases remained unmatched. The germline CDR1 and CDR2 sequences are MDHEN and SYDVKM. CDR3 length: 15 amino acids. CDR3 amino acids: CASSLWGSGSDEQYF. The CDR3 coding sequence is TGTGCCAGCAGTTTATGGGGTAGCGGGAGCGACGAGCAGTACTTC.

This clone was seen only once. The V and J genes are TRBV7-2 and TRBJ2-6, with a possible D match to TRBD1 (6 bases). The ends were cut back, 5 bases at V and 4 bases at J, with 15 bases in the middle. Germline values: CDR1 SGHTA, CDR2 FQGNSA. This CDR3 comprises 16 residues. The CDR3: CASSLKTGPGANVLTF. The CDR3 DNA follows: TGTGCCAGCAGCCTCAAAACAGGGCCGGGGGCCAACGTCCTGACTTTC. The variable domain in full, with the rest retrieved from reference TRBV7-2 and TRBJ2-6, is GAGVSQSPSNKVTEKGKDVELRCDPISGHTALYWYRQSLGQGLEFLIYFQGNSAPDKSGLPSDRFSAERTGGSVSTLTIQRTQQEDSAVYLCASSLKTGPGANVLTFGAGSRLTVL.

This chain connects TRBV5-5 to TRBJ2-2; 12 nucleotides align to TRBD2. There are 19 residues in the CDR3. V trimming: 4 bases; J trimming: 7 bases; junction bases outside the gene matches: 17. Germline V gives CDR1 SGHKS, CDR2 YYEKEE (reference sequence). The CDR3 reads CASSPKGSSGGAYHGELFF. The CDR3 DNA is TGTGCCAGCAGCCCCAAAGGGTCTAGCGGGGGGGCCTATCACGGGGAGCTGTTTTTT. Full variable domain (missing parts from reference TRBV5-5 and TRBJ2-2): DAGVTQSPTHLIKTRGQQVTLRCSPISGHKSVSWYQQVLGQGPQFIFQYYEKEERGRGNFPDRFSARQFPNYSSELNVNALLLGDSALYLCASSPKGSSGGAYHGELFFGEGSRLTVL.